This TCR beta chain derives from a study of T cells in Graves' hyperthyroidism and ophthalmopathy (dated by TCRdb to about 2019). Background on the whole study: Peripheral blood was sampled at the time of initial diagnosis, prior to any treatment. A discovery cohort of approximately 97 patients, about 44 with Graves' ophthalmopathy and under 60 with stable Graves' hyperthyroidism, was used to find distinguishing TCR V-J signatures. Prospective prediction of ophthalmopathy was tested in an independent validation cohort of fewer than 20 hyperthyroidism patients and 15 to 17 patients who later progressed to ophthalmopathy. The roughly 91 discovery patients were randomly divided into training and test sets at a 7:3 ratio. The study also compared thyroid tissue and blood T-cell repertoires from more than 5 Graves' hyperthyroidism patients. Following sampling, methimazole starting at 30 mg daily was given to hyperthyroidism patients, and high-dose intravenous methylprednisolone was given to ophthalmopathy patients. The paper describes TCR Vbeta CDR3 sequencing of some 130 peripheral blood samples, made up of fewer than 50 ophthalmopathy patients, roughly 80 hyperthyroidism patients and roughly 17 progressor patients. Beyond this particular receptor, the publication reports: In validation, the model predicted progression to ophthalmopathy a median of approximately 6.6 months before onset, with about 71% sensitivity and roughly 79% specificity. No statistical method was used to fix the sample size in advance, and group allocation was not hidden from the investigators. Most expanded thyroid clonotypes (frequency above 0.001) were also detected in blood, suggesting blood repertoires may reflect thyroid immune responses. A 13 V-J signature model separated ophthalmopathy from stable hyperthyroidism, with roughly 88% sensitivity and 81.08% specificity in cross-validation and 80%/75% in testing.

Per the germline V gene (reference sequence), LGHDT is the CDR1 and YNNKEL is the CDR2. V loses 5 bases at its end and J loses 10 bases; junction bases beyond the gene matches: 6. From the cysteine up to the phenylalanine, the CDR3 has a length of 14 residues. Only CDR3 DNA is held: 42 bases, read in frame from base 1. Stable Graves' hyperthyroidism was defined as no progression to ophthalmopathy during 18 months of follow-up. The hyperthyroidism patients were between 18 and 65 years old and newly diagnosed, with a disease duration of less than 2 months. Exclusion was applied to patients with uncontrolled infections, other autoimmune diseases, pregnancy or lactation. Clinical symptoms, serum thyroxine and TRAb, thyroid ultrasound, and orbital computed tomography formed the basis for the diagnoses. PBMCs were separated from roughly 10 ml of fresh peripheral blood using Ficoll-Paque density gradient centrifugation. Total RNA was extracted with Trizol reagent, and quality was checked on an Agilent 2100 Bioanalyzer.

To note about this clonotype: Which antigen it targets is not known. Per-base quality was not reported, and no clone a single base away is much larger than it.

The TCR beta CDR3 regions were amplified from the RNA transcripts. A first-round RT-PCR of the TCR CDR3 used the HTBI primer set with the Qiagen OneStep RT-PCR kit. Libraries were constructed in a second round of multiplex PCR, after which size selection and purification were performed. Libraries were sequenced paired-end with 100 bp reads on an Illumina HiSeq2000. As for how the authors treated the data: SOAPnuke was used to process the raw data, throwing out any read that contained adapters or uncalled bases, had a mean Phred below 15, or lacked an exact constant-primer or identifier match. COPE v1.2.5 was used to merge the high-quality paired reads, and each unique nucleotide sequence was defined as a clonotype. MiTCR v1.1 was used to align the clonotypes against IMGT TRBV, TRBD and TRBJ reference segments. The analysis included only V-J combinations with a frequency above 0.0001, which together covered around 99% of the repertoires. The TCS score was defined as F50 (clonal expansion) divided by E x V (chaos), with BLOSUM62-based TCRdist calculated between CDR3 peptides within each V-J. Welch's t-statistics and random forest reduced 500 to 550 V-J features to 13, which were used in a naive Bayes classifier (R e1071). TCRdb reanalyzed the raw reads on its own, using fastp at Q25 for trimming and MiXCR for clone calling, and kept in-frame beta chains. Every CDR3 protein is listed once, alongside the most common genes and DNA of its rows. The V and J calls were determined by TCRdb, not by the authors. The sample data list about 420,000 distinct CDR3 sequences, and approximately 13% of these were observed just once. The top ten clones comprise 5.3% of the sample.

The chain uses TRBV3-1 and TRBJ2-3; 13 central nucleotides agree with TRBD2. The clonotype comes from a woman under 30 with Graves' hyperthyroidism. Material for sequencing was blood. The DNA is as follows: TGTGCCAGCAGCTCCGGGACTAGCGGGAATTCGCAGTATTTT. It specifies CASSSGTSGNSQYF.